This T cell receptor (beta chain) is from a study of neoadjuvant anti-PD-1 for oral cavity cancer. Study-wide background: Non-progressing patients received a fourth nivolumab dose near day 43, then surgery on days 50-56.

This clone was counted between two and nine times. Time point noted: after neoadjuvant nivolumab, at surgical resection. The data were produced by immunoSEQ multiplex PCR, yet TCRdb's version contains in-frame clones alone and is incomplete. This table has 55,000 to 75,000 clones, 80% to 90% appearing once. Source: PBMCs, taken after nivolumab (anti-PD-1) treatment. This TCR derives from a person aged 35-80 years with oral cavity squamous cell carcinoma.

The CDR3, as DNA: TGTGCCAGTAAGGAGGGGATCCAGGGAGCTTTCTTT. Its protein product is CASKEGIQGAFF. The chain is built from TRBV7-9 and TRBJ1-1, with TRBD1 as a possible D gene (5 bases). CDR1 is SEHNR and CDR2 is FQNEAQ in the germline V gene (reference sequence). V was trimmed by 9 bases and J by 10 bases, leaving 18 bases between them. The CDR3 sequence is 12 residues long.